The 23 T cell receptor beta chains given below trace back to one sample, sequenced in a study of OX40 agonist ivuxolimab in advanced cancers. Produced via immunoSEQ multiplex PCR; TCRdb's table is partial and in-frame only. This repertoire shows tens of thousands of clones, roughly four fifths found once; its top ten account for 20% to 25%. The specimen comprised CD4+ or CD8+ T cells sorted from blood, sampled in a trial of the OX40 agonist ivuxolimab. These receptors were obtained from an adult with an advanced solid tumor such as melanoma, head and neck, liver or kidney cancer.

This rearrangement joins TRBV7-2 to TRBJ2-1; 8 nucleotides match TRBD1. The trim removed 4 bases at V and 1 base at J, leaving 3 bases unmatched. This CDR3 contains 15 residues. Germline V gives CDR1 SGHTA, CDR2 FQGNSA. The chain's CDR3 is CASSSWTGSYNEQFF. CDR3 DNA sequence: TGTGCCAGCAGCTCCTGGACAGGGTCCTACAATGAGCAGTTCTTC. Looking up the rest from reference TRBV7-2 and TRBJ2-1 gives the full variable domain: GAGVSQSPSNKVTEKGKDVELRCDPISGHTALYWYRQSLGQGLEFLIYFQGNSAPDKSGLPSDRFSAERTGGSVSTLTIQRTQQEDSAVYLCASSSWTGSYNEQFFGPGTRLTVL.

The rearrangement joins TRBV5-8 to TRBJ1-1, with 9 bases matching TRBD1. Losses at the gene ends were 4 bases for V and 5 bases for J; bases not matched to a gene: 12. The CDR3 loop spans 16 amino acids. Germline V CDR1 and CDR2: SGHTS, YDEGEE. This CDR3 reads CASSELQGALGTEAFF. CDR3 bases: TGTGCCAGCAGCGAATTACAGGGGGCATTAGGGACTGAAGCTTTCTTT.

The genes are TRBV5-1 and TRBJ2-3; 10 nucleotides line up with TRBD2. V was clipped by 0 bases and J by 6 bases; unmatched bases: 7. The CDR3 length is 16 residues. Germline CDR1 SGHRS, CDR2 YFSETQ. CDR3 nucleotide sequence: TGCGCCAGCAGCTTGGAGCGGCTAGCGGGGGATGATACGCAGTATTTT. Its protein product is CASSLERLAGDDTQYF.

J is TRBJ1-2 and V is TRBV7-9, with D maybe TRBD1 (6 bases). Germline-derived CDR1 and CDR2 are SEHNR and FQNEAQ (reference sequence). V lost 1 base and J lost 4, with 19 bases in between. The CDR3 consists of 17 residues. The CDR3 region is CASSLEAIGGRGYGYTF. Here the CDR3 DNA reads TGTGCCAGCAGCTTAGAAGCGATTGGGGGGCGCGGCTATGGCTACACCTTC.

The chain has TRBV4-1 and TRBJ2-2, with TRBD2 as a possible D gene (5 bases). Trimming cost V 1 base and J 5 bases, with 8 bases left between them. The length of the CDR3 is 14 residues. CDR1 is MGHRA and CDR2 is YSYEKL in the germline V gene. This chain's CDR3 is CASSQAGRTGELFF. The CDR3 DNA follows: TGCGCCAGCAGCCAAGCGGGGAGAACCGGGGAGCTGTTTTTT.

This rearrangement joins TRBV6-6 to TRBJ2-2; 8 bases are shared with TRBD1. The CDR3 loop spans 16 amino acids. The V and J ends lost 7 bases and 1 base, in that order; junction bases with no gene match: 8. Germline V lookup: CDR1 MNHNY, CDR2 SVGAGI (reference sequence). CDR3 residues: CASTKAGTGNTGELFF. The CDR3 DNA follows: TGTGCCAGCACCAAAGCCGGGACAGGGAACACCGGGGAGCTGTTTTTT.

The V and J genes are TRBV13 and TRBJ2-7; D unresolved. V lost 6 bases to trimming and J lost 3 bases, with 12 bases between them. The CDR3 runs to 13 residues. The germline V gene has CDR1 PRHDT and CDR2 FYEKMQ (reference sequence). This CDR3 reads CASRMGTLYEQYF. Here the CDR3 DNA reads TGTGCCAGCAGAATGGGCACCCTCTACGAGCAGTACTTC. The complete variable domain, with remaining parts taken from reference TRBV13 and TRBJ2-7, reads AAGVIQSPRHLIKEKRETATLKCYPIPRHDTVYWYQQGPGQDPQFLISFYEKMQSDKGSIPDRFSAQQFSDYHSELNMSSLELGDSALYFCASRMGTLYEQYFGPGTRLTVT.

The CDR3, as DNA: TGTGCCAGCAGCGCCAGGGACCGTCCTCAGTACTTC. Encoded protein: CASSARDRPQYF. This chain uses TRBV5-5 with TRBJ2-4, with D perhaps matching TRBD1 or TRBD2 (5 bases each). Germline V gene data show CDR1 as SGHKS and CDR2 as YYEKEE (reference sequence). CDR3 length: 12 amino acids. Trimming removed 4 bases from V and 12 bases from J, with 14 bases in between.

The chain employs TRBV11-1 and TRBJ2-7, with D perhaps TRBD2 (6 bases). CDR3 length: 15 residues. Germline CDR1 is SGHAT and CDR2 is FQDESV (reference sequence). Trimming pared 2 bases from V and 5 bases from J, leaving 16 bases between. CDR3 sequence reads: CASSLNGGDGDEQYF. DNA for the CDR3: TGTGCCAGCAGCTTAAATGGAGGGGACGGGGACGAGCAGTACTTC.

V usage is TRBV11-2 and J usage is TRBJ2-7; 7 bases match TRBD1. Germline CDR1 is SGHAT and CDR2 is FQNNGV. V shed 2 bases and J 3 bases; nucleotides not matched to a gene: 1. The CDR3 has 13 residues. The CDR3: CASSLQGVYEQYF. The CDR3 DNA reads TGTGCCAGCAGCTTACAGGGGGTCTACGAGCAGTACTTC.

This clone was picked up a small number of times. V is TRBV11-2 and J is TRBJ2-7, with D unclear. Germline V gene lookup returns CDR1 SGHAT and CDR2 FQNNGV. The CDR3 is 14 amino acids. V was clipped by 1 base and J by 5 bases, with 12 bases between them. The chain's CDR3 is CASSLGGFVDEQYF. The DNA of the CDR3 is TGTGCCAGCAGCTTAGGGGGATTTGTGGACGAGCAGTACTTC.

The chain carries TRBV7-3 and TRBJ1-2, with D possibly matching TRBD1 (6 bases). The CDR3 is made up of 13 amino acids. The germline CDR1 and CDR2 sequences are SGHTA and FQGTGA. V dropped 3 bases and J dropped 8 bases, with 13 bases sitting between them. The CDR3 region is CASSFPQGFGYTF. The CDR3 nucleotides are TGTGCCAGCAGCTTCCCGCAGGGGTTCGGCTACACCTTC.

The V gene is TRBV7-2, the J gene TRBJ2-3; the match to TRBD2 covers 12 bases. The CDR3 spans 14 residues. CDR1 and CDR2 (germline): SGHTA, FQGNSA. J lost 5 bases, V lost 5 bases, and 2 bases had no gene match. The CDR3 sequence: CASSKGLAGDTQYF. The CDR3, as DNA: TGTGCCAGCAGCAAGGGACTAGCGGGAGATACGCAGTATTTT. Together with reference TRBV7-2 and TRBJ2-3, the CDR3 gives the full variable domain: GAGVSQSPSNKVTEKGKDVELRCDPISGHTALYWYRQSLGQGLEFLIYFQGNSAPDKSGLPSDRFSAERTGGSVSTLTIQRTQQEDSAVYLCASSKGLAGDTQYFGPGTRLTVL.

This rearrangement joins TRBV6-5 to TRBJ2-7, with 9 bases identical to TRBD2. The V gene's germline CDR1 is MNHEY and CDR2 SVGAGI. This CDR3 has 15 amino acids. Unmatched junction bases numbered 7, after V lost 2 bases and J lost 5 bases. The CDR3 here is CASSYGGLALHEQYF. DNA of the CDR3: TGTGCCAGCAGTTACGGGGGACTAGCTTTACACGAGCAGTACTTC.

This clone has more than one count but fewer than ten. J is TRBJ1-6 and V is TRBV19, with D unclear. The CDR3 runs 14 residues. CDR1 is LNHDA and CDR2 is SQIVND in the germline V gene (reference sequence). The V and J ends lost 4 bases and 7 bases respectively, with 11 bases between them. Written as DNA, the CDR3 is TGTGCCAGTAGTAAAGGCAGACTAAATTCACCCCTCCACTTT. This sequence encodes CASSKGRLNSPLHF.

Here the CDR3 reads CASSLEVYEQYF. The CDR3 region has the DNA TGTGCCAGCAGCTTAGAGGTCTACGAGCAGTACTTC. The rearrangement uses TRBV11-2 and TRBJ2-7; D is undetermined. The CDR3 covers 12 residues. Germline V CDR1 and CDR2: SGHAT, FQNNGV. V was pared by 0 bases and J by 3 bases, with 3 bases between.

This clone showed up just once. The CDR3 coding sequence is TGTGCCAGTAGTACCCAGACGGGAACTTACGGGGAGCTGTTTTTT. Its translation is CASSTQTGTYGELFF. The chain has TRBV19 and TRBJ2-2; D perhaps matches TRBD2 (5 bases). The CDR3 length is 15 residues. Trimming left V 4 bases short and J 7 bases short, with 16 bases between. CDR1 LNHDA and CDR2 SQIVND come from the germline V gene (reference sequence).

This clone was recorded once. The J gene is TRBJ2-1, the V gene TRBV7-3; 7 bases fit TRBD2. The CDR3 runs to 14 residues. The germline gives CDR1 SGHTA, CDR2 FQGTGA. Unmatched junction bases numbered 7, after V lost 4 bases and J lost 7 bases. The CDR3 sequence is CASSSAKGGNEQFF. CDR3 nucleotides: TGTGCCAGCAGCTCGGCGAAGGGAGGGAATGAGCAGTTCTTC.

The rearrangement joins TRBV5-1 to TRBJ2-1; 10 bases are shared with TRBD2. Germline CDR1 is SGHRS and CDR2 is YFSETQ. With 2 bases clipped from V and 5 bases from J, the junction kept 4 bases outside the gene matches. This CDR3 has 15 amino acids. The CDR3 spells CASSLGTSVDNEQFF. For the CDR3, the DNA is TGCGCCAGCAGCTTAGGGACTAGCGTTGACAATGAGCAGTTCTTC.

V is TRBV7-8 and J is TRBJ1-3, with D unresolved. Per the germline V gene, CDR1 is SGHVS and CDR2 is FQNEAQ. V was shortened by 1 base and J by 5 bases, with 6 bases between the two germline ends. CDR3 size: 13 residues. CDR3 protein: CASSLGTRNTIYF. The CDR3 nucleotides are TGTGCCAGCAGCTTAGGTACGAGAAACACCATATATTTT.

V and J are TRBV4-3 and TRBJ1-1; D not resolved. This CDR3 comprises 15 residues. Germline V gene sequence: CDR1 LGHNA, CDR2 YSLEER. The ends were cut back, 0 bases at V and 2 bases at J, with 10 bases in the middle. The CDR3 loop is CASSQEARYNTEAFF. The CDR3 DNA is TGCGCCAGCAGCCAAGAAGCGAGATATAACACTGAAGCTTTCTTT.

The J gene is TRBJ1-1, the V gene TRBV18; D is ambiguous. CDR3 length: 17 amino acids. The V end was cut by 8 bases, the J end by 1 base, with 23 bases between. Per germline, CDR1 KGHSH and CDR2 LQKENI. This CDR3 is CASAFTIGRAANTEAFF. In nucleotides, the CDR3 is TGTGCCAGCGCCTTCACCATAGGCAGAGCTGCGAACACTGAAGCTTTCTTT.

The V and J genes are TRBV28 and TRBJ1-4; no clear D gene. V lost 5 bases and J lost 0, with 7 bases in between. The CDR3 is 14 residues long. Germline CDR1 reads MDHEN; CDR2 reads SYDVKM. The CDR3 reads CASSIIATNEKLFF. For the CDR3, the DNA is TGTGCCAGCAGTATAATTGCAACTAATGAAAAACTGTTTTTT.